The rows below give T cell receptor beta chains drawn from one sample of a study of cytomegalovirus exposure and HLA in healthy donors. Sequencing used immunoSEQ multiplex PCR; TCRdb keeps in-frame clones, though not all of them. The sample includes 150,000 to 200,000 clones, roughly nine tenths of them seen just once. Sequencing was carried out using PBMCs. These receptors were obtained from a man younger than 30 in good health and CMV-seropositive. Both conserved end residues are part of each CDR3. Each record gives: D gene, J gene, V gene, clone size, CDR3 protein, CDR3 DNA. A D gene is named only where the DNA matches it firmly. Where a row states a size, it is once, few, many or the class of an expanded clone; other rows omit it.

>TRBD1|TRBJ1-2|TRBV28|.
CASRRQGLGNYGYTF
TGTGCCAGCAGGAGACAGGGGTTAGGGAACTATGGCTACACCTTC
>.|TRBJ2-7|TRBV19|.
CASSIQGISYEQYF
TGTGCCAGTAGTATACAGGGCATTTCCTACGAGCAGTACTTC
>TRBD1|TRBJ1-5|TRBV27|once
CASSQGAGIHSNQPQHF
TGTGCCAGCAGTCAGGGGGCGGGGATTCATAGCAATCAGCCCCAGCATTTT
>.|TRBJ2-7|TRBV15|.
CATSRDRSVGSYEQYF
TGTGCCACCAGCAGAGATAGATCCGTTGGGAGCTACGAGCAGTACTTC
>TRBD2|TRBJ2-1|TRBV7-2|few
CASSFTSGRNEQFF
TGTGCCAGCAGCTTTACTAGCGGGAGGAATGAGCAGTTCTTC
>.|TRBJ1-2|TRBV7-9|.
CASSPTGWYGYTF
TGTGCCAGCAGCCCTACAGGGTGGTATGGCTACACCTTC
>TRBD2|TRBJ2-7|TRBV4-1|.
CASSQGTPSGRGGEQYF
TGCGCCAGCAGCCAAGGGACTCCTAGCGGGAGGGGGGGTGAGCAGTACTTC
>TRBD2|TRBJ2-3|TRBV6-6|.
CASSMGLAGDTDTQYF
TGTGCCAGCAGTATGGGACTAGCGGGCGACACAGATACGCAGTATTTT
>.|TRBJ2-7|TRBV27|.
CASSHGHSYEQYF
TGTGCCAGCAGCCACGGACACTCCTACGAGCAGTACTTC
>.|TRBJ2-5|TRBV18|.
CASSRNGGEQETQYF
TGTGCCAGCTCTCGAAACGGGGGAGAGCAAGAGACCCAGTACTTC
>.|TRBJ1-5|TRBV14|.
CASSQQEGQPQHF
TGTGCCAGCAGCCAGCAGGAGGGCCAGCCCCAGCATTTT
>.|TRBJ1-1|TRBV27|.
CASSLWSAGDGAEAFF
TGTGCCAGCAGTTTATGGTCGGCAGGGGATGGGGCCGAAGCTTTCTTT
>TRBD2|TRBJ2-3|TRBV27|.
CASNPSGRRTDTQYF
TGTGCCAGCAACCCTAGCGGGAGACGGACAGATACGCAGTATTTT
>.|TRBJ2-7|TRBV11-2|.
CASSALGGAWDEQYF
TGTGCCAGCAGCGCTCTTGGCGGCGCATGGGACGAGCAGTACTTC
>.|TRBJ1-1|TRBV2|once
CASRAGPGTEAFF
TGTGCCAGCAGGGCAGGGCCGGGCACTGAAGCTTTCTTT
>TRBD1|TRBJ2-3|TRBV28|.
CASLTGGTDTQYF
TGTGCCAGCCTGACAGGGGGCACAGATACGCAGTATTTT
>TRBD2|TRBJ2-7|TRBV15|.
CATMAGGPSYEQYF
TGTGCCACCATGGCGGGAGGGCCCAGTTACGAGCAGTACTTC
>.|TRBJ2-1|TRBV13|.
CASSLEPGSSYNEQFF
TGTGCCAGCAGCTTAGAACCCGGTAGCTCCTACAATGAGCAGTTCTTC
>TRBD2|TRBJ2-1|TRBV5-6|.
CASSSPRQREGYNEQFF
TGTGCCAGCAGCAGCCCTAGGCAGCGGGAGGGCTACAATGAGCAGTTCTTC
>TRBD1|TRBJ1-4|TRBV28|.
CASSSTGTGGTNEKLFF
TGTGCCAGCAGTTCAACCGGGACAGGGGGGACTAATGAAAAACTGTTTTTT
>.|TRBJ2-7|TRBV4-1|.
CASSQDLGSSYEQYF
TGCGCCAGCAGCCAAGATCTCGGGAGCTCCTACGAGCAGTACTTC
>TRBD1|TRBJ1-5|TRBV9|.
CASSGQGYSNQPQHF
TGTGCCAGCAGCGGACAGGGCTATAGCAATCAGCCCCAGCATTTT
>TRBD2|TRBJ2-1|TRBV5-1|.
CASSIFTAGSLGNEQFF
TGCGCCAGCAGCATATTCACAGCGGGGAGTCTTGGGAATGAGCAGTTCTTC
>TRBD2|TRBJ2-1|TRBV2|.
CASRTSGNSYNEQFF
TGTGCCAGCAGGACTAGCGGGAATTCCTACAATGAGCAGTTCTTC
>TRBD2|TRBJ2-1|TRBV5-6|.
CASSLLADLYNEQFF
TGTGCCAGCAGCTTGCTAGCGGATCTTTACAATGAGCAGTTCTTC
>.|TRBJ2-1|TRBV30|.
CAWSVRGYSSYNEQFF
TGTGCCTGGAGTGTACGGGGGTATAGCTCCTACAATGAGCAGTTCTTC
>.|TRBJ2-3|TRBV5-1|.
CASSLSGSLTDTQYF
TGCGCCAGCAGCCTCTCGGGGAGTTTGACAGATACGCAGTATTTT
>TRBD1|TRBJ1-5|TRBV4-1|.
CASSQESWQGVGQPQHF
TGCGCCAGCAGCCAAGAAAGTTGGCAGGGGGTCGGTCAGCCCCAGCATTTT
>TRBD1|TRBJ2-7|TRBV7-9|.
CASSLGGTGRREQYF
TGTGCCAGCAGCCTAGGGGGGACAGGTCGTCGGGAGCAGTACTTC
>TRBD1|TRBJ2-2|TRBV5-1|.
CASSPDRVGTGELFF
TGCGCCAGCAGTCCAGACAGGGTAGGAACCGGGGAGCTGTTTTTT
>TRBD1|TRBJ2-1|TRBV6-5|.
CASSYSEDRAGNEQFF
TGTGCCAGCAGTTACTCCGAGGACAGGGCTGGCAATGAGCAGTTCTTC
>.|TRBJ2-5|TRBV28|.
CASSLSLRRGKGQETQYF
TGTGCCAGCAGCCTTAGTTTGAGGCGGGGAAAGGGCCAAGAGACCCAGTACTTC
>TRBD2|TRBJ2-2|TRBV4-1|.
CASSQGRGRDTGELFF
TGCGCCAGCAGCCAAGGGCGCGGGAGAGACACCGGGGAGCTGTTTTTT
>.|TRBJ1-1|TRBV10-3|once
CAISGTANTEAFF
TGTGCCATCAGTGGTACAGCGAACACTGAAGCTTTCTTT
>.|TRBJ2-1|TRBV28|few
CASRGASVNEQFF
TGTGCCAGCAGAGGAGCTAGCGTCAATGAGCAGTTCTTC
>TRBD1|TRBJ2-1|TRBV19|.
CASRLRTGVGVEQFF
TGTGCCAGTAGACTACGGACAGGAGTCGGGGTTGAGCAGTTCTTC
>.|TRBJ2-1|TRBV7-9|.
CASSLRQGPTANEQFF
TGTGCCAGCAGCCTACGTCAGGGTCCGACGGCGAATGAGCAGTTCTTC
>TRBD1|TRBJ1-4|TRBV15|.
CATSRTGGASEKLFF
TGTGCCACCAGCAGAACAGGGGGCGCTAGTGAAAAACTGTTTTTT
>TRBD2|TRBJ2-1|TRBV28|.
CASSHGLAGGGVYNEQFF
TGTGCCAGCAGCCACGGACTAGCGGGAGGAGGGGTTTACAATGAGCAGTTCTTC
>.|TRBJ2-5|TRBV6-5|.
CASSVSPQSGTQYF
TGTGCCAGCAGTGTATCCCCCCAAAGCGGGACCCAGTACTTC